One and the same sample provided the 8 T cell receptor beta chains below, sequenced in a study of shared clonotypes between healthy human individuals. CD45RO-negative, CCR7-selected cells formed the naive CD8 fraction, which excluded terminally differentiated effector memory CD45RA+ cells. Sequenced by immunoSEQ multiplex PCR; TCRdb stores in-frame clones only, minus some. This table has approximately 650,000 clones, just under 97% appearing once. Sequencing was carried out using naive CD8+ T cells sorted from blood. These receptors were taken from a woman younger than 45 in good health.

This sequence joins TRBV4-1 and TRBJ2-7, with TRBD2 identical over 9 bases. Trimming took 4 bases from V and 6 from J; bases not matched to a gene: 7. The CDR3 is 14 amino acids. Germline V lookup: CDR1 MGHRA, CDR2 YSYEKL. This CDR3 is CASSPTSGSIEQYF. CDR3 in DNA: TGCGCCAGCAGCCCTACTAGCGGGTCTATCGAGCAGTACTTC.

The chain links TRBV5-5 to TRBJ1-2, with 8 positions matching TRBD1. This CDR3 contains 15 residues. Germline values: CDR1 SGHKS, CDR2 YYEKEE (reference sequence). V shed 4 bases, J shed 0 bases, and the junction held 5 bases outside the gene matches. In DNA, the CDR3 is TGTGCCAGCAGCCCCGGACAGGGCCCTAACTATGGCTACACCTTC. This gives the protein CASSPGQGPNYGYTF. Looking up the rest from reference TRBV5-5 and TRBJ1-2 gives the full variable domain: DAGVTQSPTHLIKTRGQQVTLRCSPISGHKSVSWYQQVLGQGPQFIFQYYEKEERGRGNFPDRFSARQFPNYSSELNVNALLLGDSALYLCASSPGQGPNYGYTFGSGTRLTVV.

This clone was detected once. The chain links TRBV27 to TRBJ2-1; TRBD2 is a possible D gene (5 bases). Germline V gene sequence: CDR1 MNHEY, CDR2 SMNVEV (reference sequence). V lost 4 bases and J 8 bases, leaving 21 bases between the germline ends. This CDR3 spans 16 amino acids. CDR3 coding DNA: TGTGCCAGCAGTTATACGACTATAAACGTAAGGGATGAGCAGTTCTTC. Its translation: CASSYTTINVRDEQFF.

The chain recombines TRBV7-7 with TRBJ2-7; D unclear. The CDR3 is made up of 13 amino acids. Germline values: CDR1 SSHAT, CDR2 FNYEAQ (reference sequence). V was shortened by 2 bases and J by 2 bases, with 7 bases between the two germline ends. The CDR3 loop is CASSLSQAYEQYF. The CDR3 DNA reads as TGTGCCAGCAGCTTATCGCAGGCCTACGAGCAGTACTTC.

V usage is TRBV11-1 and J usage is TRBJ2-3; D is unclear. Trimming took off 7 bases at V and 2 bases at J, with 7 bases between the two ends. This CDR3 is 12 amino acids long. CDR1 is SGHAT, CDR2 FQDESV, per germline (reference sequence). The CDR3: CASKGYTDTQYF. The CDR3 DNA follows: TGTGCCAGCAAGGGCTACACAGATACGCAGTATTTT. The variable domain in full, completed from reference TRBV11-1 and TRBJ2-3, reads EAEVAQSPRYKITEKSQAVAFWCDPISGHATLYWYRQILGQGPELLVQFQDESVVDDSQLPKDRFSAERLKGVDSTLKIQPAELGDSAMYLCASKGYTDTQYFGPGTRLTVL.

The chain carries TRBV5-6 and TRBJ1-2; no clear D gene. The CDR3 runs 12 residues. Germline lookup yields CDR1 SGHDT and CDR2 YYEEEE. V lost 4 bases and J 5 bases, leaving 9 bases between the germline ends. CDR3 bases: TGTGCCAGCAGCGGTATAGCGTATGGCTACACCTTC. Translating gives CASSGIAYGYTF.

The table lists this clone with a few counts. The chain carries TRBV28 and TRBJ1-2, with no clear D. The germline CDR1 and CDR2 sequences are MDHEN and SYDVKM. Trimming left V 8 bases short and J 8 bases short, with 12 bases between. This CDR3 has 11 residues. The CDR3 DNA follows: TGTGCCAGCCGGGCGGGCAGAGGCTACACCTTC. It specifies CASRAGRGYTF.

The chain uses TRBV28 and TRBJ2-5; D is unresolved. Near its end, the DNA agrees better with TRBJ2-7, so the J call may be wrong. The germline V gene has CDR1 MDHEN and CDR2 SYDVKM. CDR3 length equals 12 residues. The CDR3 loop is CASSFRPYEQYF. CDR3 coding DNA: TGTGCCAGCAGTTTTCGACCCTACGAGCAGTACTTC.